This T cell receptor (beta chain) was captured by sequencing in a study of shared clonotypes between healthy human individuals (dated by TCRdb to the early 2020s). Regarding the complete study: Three men and two women, aged 18 to 49 years, made up the cohort. For each donor, three plates each were used for CD4 naive and CD4 memory, two plates were used for CD8 naive, and one plate was used for CD8 memory. To estimate repertoire size and how much clonotypes are shared between individuals, the study performed deep sequencing of blood TCR repertoires from five healthy adults. To increase sequencing depth and limit assay-specific biases, TCR repertoire library preparation and sequencing were carried out by different laboratories using diverse techniques. Each donor's leukapheresis produced roughly between roughly 0.85 and 9.5 billion PBMCs. The full study reports these points: Naive subsets generally had larger estimated clonotype richness than memory subsets did. Compared with non-shared clonotypes, the clonotypes found in all four sorted-subset donors had higher generation probabilities. The genetic and exposure-history diversity represented was limited by the small number of donors. Sampling was restricted to blood, and TCR repertoires in tissues likely differ from the TCR repertoires found in blood. Approximately 5% of naive CD4, 3.5% of naive CD8, approximately 2% of memory CD4, and less than 0.45% of memory CD8 clonotypes were shared across several donors. Pairwise subsampling led to the expectation that sequencing depth would affect the degree of clonotype sharing among donors. Rarefaction of sorted-subset datasets indicated incomplete sequencing despite the large sequencing depth.

This clone was found a few times. No antigen is known for it. No much larger clonotype is one base removed from it; base qualities were not supplied. The junction carries 15 bases between V and J, which are trimmed by 0 bases and 3 bases respectively. The germline V gene yields KGHSH for CDR1 and LQKENI for CDR2. Including the terminal cysteine and phenylalanine, the CDR3 comprises 17 residues. Left in the record is the CDR3 DNA by itself, 51 bases read in frame from the first base. Donors were healthy HIV-negative adults with no recently reported acute infections or vaccinations. Every donor was a Caucasian adult residing in Nashville, Tennessee, USA. Magnetic negative selection was used to enrich CD4+ T cells, after which naive cells were positively selected on CD45RA and the negative fraction became the memory subset. Blood was obtained by leukapheresis, after which PBMCs were separated by Ficoll-Histopaque density gradient centrifugation and cryopreserved in liquid nitrogen vapor phase. Purity and quantity of every magnetically sorted T cell population were checked by analytical flow cytometry. Each sorted fraction had its genomic DNA isolated and then quantified by UV absorbance on a Nanodrop 2000c.

Using the deep immunoSEQ assay, TCR CDR3 regions were amplified from genomic DNA by multiplex PCR. Genomic DNA extracted from each cell subset was distributed evenly over all wells of several immunoSEQ 96-well plates, and each plate served as one replicate. For sorted subsets, 200 ng of genomic DNA, equivalent to around 29,000 T cell genomes, went into each replicate PCR. Purified libraries were quantified with a Qubit 3.0 fluorometer, sized on a Bioanalyzer 2100, and re-quantified with the KAPA Library Quantification kit. Each immunoSEQ 96-well plate was sequenced on its own single-read 150-cycle Illumina NextSeq 550 flow cell. In the source study's methods: Because only junctional sequences without quality scores were contained in the immunoSEQ output, filtering matching that applied to full-length reads could not be performed. Sequences were annotated with PyIR, a Python wrapper for IgBLAST v1.9, and V/J genes and CDR3 were assigned using IMGT germline references. Reads were removed for weak V/J assignments (E-value above 1e-6), missing CDR3, stop codons, out-of-frame junctions, or ambiguous translated residues. A V3J clonotype was defined by an identical inferred V gene, J gene, and CDR3 amino acid sequence. To compute the percentage overlap between repertoires, the number of shared unique clonotypes was divided by the size of the smaller repertoire. Three approaches were used to assess repertoire richness: RTK rarefaction, the Chao1 estimator, and Recon v2.1 estimates of unobserved clonotypes. OLGA was used to compute generation probabilities for all TCRbeta clonotypes that the gDNA method yielded from a handful of donors. TCRdb limited this immuneACCESS table to in-frame rearrangements with V and J called. A share of clones is missing; checked studies link under half to unresolved V genes, and the rest is unexplained. V and J calls and clone size are copied from that table; D and trimming were computed from the DNA. This sample lists hundreds of thousands of clones; 55% to 85% were detected once. The top ten hold around 1.8% of the sample.

The TCR sequence derives from a woman in her 30s in good health. The specimen sequenced was memory CD4+ T cells sorted from blood. The cell subset or site tag for this specimen amounts to: CD45RA-negative fraction. The sequence is built from TRBV18 and TRBJ1-5; the best D guess is TRBD1, with 6 bases matching. The CDR3 has the sequence CASSPPTGARVNQPQHF. The DNA sequence is TGTGCCAGCTCACCACCGACGGGGGCGCGGGTCAATCAGCCCCAGCATTTT.